This paragraph covers one T cell receptor beta chain sequence. Original processing methods: For nucleated cells, counts were estimated from reference gene primer amplification. Data came from immunoSEQ multiplex PCR; TCRdb stores just in-frame clones and leaves some out. V, J and clone size are those of that table, while D and trimming were read from the DNA. This table holds around 38,000 clones, about 90% found once. Germline loops: CDR1 SQVTM, CDR2 ANQGSEA. V dropped 4 bases and J dropped 9 bases, with 15 bases sitting between them. CDR3 length: 12 residues. These data come from a study of blood T cell repertoires in COVID-19. On the study more broadly: Sources were T cells, B-cell-depleted T cells, or PBMCs; the material itself was cDNA or gDNA.

The TCR comes from a man aged 55 to 70 with COVID-19, enrolled during active disease. Sample: peripheral blood. This chain connects TRBV29-1 to TRBJ1-1; no firm D call. The CDR3 loop is CSVGENRQKAFF. In DNA, the CDR3 is TGCAGCGTTGGGGAGAATCGGCAGAAAGCTTTCTTT.